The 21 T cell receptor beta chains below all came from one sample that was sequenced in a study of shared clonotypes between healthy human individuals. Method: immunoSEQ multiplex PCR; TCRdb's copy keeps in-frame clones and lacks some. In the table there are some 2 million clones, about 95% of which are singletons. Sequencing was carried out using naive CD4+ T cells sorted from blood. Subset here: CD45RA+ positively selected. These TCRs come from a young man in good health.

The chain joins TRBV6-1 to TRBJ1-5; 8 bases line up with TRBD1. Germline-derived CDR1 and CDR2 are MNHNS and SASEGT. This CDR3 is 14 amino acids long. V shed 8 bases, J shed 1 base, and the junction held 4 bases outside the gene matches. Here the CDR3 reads CASLRTGSNQPQHF. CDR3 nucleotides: TGTGCCAGCCTTCGGACAGGGAGCAATCAGCCCCAGCATTTT.

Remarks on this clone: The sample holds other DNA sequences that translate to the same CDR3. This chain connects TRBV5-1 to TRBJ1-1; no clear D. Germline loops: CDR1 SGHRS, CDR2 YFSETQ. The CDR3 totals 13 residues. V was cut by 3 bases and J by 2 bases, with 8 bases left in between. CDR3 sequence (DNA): TGCGCCAGCAGCTCGACGGCTAACACTGAAGCTTTCTTT. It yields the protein CASSSTANTEAFF.

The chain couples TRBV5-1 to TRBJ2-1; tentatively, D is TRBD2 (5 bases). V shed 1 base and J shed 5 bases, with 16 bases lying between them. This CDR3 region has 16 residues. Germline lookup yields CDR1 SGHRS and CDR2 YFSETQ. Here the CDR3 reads CASSLNALGNHNEQFF. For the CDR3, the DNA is TGCGCCAGCAGCTTGAACGCCCTCGGGAACCACAATGAGCAGTTCTTC.

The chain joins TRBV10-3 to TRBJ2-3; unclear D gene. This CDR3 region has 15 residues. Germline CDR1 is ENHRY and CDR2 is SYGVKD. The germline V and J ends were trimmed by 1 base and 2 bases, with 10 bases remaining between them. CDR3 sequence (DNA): TGTGCCATCAGTGAGTTTCGGTCCTACACAGATACGCAGTATTTT. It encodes CAISEFRSYTDTQYF.

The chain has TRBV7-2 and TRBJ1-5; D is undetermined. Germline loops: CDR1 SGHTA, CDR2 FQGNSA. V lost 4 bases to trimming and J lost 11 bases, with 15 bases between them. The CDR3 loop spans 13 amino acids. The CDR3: CASSWKDQQAQHF. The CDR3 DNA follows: TGTGCCAGCAGCTGGAAGGATCAGCAGGCCCAGCATTTT. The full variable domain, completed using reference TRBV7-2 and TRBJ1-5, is GAGVSQSPSNKVTEKGKDVELRCDPISGHTALYWYRQSLGQGLEFLIYFQGNSAPDKSGLPSDRFSAERTGGSVSTLTIQRTQQEDSAVYLCASSWKDQQAQHFGDGTRLSIL.

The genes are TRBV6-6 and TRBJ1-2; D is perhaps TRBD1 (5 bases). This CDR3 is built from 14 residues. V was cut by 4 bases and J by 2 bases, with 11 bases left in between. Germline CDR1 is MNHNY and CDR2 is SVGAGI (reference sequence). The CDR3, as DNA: TGTGCCAGCAGTTCTCCCGACAGCAACTATGGCTACACCTTC. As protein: CASSSPDSNYGYTF.

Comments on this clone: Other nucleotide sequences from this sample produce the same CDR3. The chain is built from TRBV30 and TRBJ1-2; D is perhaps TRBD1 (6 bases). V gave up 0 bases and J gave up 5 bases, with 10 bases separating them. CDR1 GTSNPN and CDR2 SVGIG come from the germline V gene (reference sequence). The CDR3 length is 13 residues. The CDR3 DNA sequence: TGTGCCTGGAGTGTACAGGGCGGGTATGGCTACACCTTC. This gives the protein CAWSVQGGYGYTF.

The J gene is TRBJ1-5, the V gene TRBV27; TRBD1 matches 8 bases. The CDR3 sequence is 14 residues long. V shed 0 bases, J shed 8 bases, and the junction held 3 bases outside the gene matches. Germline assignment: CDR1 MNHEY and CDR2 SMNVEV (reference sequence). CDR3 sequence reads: CASSLSQGAKPQHF. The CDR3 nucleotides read TGTGCCAGCAGTTTATCGCAGGGGGCTAAGCCCCAGCATTTT.

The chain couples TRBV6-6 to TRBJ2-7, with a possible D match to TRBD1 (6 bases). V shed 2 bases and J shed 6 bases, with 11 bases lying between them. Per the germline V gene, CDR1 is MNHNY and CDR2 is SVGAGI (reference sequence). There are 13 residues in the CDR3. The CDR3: CASSYAQGREQYF. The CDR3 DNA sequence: TGTGCCAGCAGTTACGCTCAGGGGCGCGAGCAGTACTTC.

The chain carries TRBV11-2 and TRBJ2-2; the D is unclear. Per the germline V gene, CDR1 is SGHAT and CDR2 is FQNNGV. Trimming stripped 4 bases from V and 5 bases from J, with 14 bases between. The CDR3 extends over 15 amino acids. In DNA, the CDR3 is TGTGCCAGCAGCTCCTGGACGGCGGAAACCGGGGAGCTGTTTTTT. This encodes CASSSWTAETGELFF.

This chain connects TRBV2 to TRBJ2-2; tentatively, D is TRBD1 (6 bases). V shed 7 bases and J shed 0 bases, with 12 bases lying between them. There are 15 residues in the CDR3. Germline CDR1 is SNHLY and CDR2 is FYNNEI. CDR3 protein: CASKREGANTGELFF. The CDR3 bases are TGTGCCAGCAAGCGTGAGGGGGCGAACACCGGGGAGCTGTTTTTT. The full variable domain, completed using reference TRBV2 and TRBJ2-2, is EPEVTQTPSHQVTQMGQEVILRCVPISNHLYFYWYRQILGQKVEFLVSFYNNEISEKSEIFDDQFSVERPDGSNFTLKIRSTKLEDSAMYFCASKREGANTGELFFGEGSRLTVL.

This CDR3 is CASSQRGGGPNEQFF. The CDR3 DNA is TGTGCCAGCAGTCAGCGCGGAGGGGGGCCGAATGAGCAGTTCTTC. The rearrangement joins TRBV27 to TRBJ2-1; D possibly uses TRBD1 or TRBD2 (6 bases each). Germline CDR1 reads MNHEY; CDR2 reads SMNVEV (reference sequence). V lost 5 bases, J lost 7 bases, and 18 bases lay in between. The CDR3 has 15 amino acids.

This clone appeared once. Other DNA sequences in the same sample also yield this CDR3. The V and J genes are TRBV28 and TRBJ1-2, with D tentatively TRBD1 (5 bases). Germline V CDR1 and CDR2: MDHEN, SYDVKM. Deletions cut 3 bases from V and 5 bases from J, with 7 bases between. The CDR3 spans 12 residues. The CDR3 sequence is CASSLGGYGYTF. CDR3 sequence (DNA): TGTGCCAGCAGTTTGGGGGGTTATGGCTACACCTTC.

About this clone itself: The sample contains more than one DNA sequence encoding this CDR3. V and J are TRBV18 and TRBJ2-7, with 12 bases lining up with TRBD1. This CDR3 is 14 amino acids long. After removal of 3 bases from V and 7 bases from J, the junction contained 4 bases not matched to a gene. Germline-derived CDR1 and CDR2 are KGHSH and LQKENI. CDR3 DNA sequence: TGTGCCAGCTCACCGGGACAGGGGGCATGGGAGCAGTACTTC. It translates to CASSPGQGAWEQYF.

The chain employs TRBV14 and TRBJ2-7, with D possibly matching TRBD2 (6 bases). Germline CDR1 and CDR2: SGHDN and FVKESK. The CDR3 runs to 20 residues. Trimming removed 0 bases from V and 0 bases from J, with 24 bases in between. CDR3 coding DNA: TGTGCCAGCAGCCAAGATCAGGCGGGGAGGATTATAAATAGCTCCTACGAGCAGTACTTC. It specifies CASSQDQAGRIINSSYEQYF.

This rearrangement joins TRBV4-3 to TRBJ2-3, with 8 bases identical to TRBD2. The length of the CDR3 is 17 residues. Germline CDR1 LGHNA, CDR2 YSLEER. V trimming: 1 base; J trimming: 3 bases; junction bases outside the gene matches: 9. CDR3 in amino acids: CASSQGLGLAKTDTQYF. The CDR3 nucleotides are TGCGCCAGCAGCCAAGGGCTTGGACTAGCAAAAACAGATACGCAGTATTTT.

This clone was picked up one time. CDR3 nucleotides: TGTGCCAGCAGCCTCCGGACAGTTCGCGGGGAGCTGTTTTTT. It is translated as CASSLRTVRGELFF. The chain links TRBV5-6 to TRBJ2-2; TRBD1 is a possible D gene (6 bases). Per germline, CDR1 SGHDT and CDR2 YYEEEE. The CDR3 is made up of 14 amino acids. Trimming removed 4 bases from V and 7 bases from J, with 14 bases in between.

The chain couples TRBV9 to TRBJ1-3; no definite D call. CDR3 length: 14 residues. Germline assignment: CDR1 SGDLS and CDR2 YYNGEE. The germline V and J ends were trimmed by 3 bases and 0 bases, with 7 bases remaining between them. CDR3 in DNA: TGTGCCAGCAGCGGGACGGTCTCTGGAAACACCATATATTTT. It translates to CASSGTVSGNTIYF.

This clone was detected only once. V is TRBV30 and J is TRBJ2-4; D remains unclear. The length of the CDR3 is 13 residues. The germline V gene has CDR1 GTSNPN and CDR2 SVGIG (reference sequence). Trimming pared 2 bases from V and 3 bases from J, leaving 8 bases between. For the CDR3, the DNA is TGTGCCTGGAGTACGGTAGTCAAAAACATTCAGTACTTC. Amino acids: CAWSTVVKNIQYF.

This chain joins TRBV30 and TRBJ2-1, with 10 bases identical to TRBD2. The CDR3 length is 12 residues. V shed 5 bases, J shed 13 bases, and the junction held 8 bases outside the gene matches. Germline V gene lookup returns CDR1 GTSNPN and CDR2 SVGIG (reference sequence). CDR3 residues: CAWAALAGVQFF. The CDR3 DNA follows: TGTGCCTGGGCCGCGCTAGCGGGAGTTCAGTTCTTC.

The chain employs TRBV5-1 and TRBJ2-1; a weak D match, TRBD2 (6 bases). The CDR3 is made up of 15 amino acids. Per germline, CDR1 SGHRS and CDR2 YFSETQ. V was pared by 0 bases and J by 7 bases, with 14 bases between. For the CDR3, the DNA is TGCGCCAGCAGCTTGGGTAGCGGCAAGGGGAATGAGCAGTTCTTC. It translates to CASSLGSGKGNEQFF.